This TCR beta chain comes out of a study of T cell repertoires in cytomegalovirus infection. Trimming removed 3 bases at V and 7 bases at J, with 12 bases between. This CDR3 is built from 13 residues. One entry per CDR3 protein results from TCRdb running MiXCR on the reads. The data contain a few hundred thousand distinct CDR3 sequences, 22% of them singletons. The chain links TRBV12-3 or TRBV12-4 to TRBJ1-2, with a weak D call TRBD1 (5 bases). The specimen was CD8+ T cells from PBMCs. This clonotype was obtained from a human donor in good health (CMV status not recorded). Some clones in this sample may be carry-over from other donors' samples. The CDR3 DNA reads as TGTGCCAGCAGTTTGGGGCGAACAGGTGGCTACACCTTC. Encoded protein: CASSLGRTGGYTF.